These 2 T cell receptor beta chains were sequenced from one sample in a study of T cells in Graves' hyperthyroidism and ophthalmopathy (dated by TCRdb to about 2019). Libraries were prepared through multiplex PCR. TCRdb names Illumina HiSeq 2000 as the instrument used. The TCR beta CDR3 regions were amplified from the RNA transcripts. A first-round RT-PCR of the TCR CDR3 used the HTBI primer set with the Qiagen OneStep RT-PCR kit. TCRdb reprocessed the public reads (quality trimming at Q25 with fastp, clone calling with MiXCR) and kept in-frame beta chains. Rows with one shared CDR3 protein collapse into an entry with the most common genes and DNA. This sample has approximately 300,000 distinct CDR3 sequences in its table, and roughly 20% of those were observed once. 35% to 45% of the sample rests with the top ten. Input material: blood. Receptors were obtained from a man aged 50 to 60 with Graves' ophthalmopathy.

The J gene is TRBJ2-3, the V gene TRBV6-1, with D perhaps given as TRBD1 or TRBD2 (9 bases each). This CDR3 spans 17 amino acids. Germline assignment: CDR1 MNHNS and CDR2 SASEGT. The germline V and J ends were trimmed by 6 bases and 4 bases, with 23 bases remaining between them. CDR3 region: CASRGQGLAGRADTQYF. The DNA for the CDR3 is TGTGCCAGCAGGGGACAGGGACTAGCAGGTCGGGCAGATACGCAGTATTTT.

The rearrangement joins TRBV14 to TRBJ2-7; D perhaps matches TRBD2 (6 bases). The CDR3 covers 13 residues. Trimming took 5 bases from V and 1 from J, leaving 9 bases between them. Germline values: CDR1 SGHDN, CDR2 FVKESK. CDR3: CASSRAGSYEQYF. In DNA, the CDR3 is TGTGCCAGCAGCAGGGCGGGATCCTACGAGCAGTACTTC. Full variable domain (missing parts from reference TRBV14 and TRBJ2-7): EAGVTQFPSHSVIEKGQTVTLRCDPISGHDNLYWYRRVMGKEIKFLLHFVKESKQDESGMPNNRFLAERTGGTYSTLKVQPAELEDSGVYFCASSRAGSYEQYFGPGTRLTVT.